This TCR beta chain was documented in a study of CD8 T cells in Susac syndrome. The germline gives CDR1 SGHTA, CDR2 FQGTGA. The length of the CDR3 is 16 residues. V was pared by 0 bases and J by 0 bases, with 9 bases between. RNA was extracted with the RNeasy kit, and a quantity of about 0.45 to 1 ug was reverse transcribed using random hexamers. TCRdb re-analysed the immunoSEQ multiplex PCR reads in MiXCR, keeping a single row per CDR3 protein. This sample carries approximately 190,000 distinct CDR3 sequences, roughly 94% of them seen once, and the ten largest clones take 0.15% to 0.2%. From blood CD8+ and CD4+ T cells, the TCR beta chain was sequenced.

Sequenced sample: CD8+ T cells from PBMCs. The TCR sequence derives from a human donor with Susac syndrome. This rearrangement joins TRBV7-3 to TRBJ2-1; possibly TRBD2 for D (5 bases). CDR3 sequence: CASSLTLGSSYNEQFF. In DNA form, the CDR3 reads TGTGCCAGCAGCTTAACACTGGGGAGCTCCTACAATGAGCAGTTCTTC.